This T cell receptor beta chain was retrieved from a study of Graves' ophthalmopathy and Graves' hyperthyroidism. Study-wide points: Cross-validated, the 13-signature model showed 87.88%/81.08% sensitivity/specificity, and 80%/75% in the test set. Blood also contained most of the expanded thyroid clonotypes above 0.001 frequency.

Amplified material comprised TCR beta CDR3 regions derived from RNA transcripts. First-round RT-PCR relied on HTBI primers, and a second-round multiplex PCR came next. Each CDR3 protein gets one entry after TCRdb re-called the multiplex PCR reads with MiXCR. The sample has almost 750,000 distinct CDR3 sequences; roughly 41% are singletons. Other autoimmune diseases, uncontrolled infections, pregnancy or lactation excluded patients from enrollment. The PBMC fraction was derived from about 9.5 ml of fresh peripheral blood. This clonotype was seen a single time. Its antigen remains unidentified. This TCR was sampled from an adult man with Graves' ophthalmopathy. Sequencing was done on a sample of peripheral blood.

The CDR3 spells CATSDPGTRSNQPQHF. In nucleotides, the CDR3 is TGTGCCACCAGTGACCCAGGGACACGTAGCAATCAGCCCCAGCATTTT. This chain links TRBV24-1 with TRBJ1-5; a possible D gene is TRBD1 (6 bases). CDR1 is KGHDR and CDR2 is SFDVKD in the germline V gene. Trimming left V 4 bases short and J 0 bases short, with 12 bases between. CDR3 length: 16 amino acids.